The present entry profiles one T cell receptor (beta chain) with its context. Its antigen is as yet unknown. This specimen belongs to a study of T cell responses to AZD1222 COVID-19 vaccine. Repertoires were generated with immunoSEQ multiplex PCR, while TCRdb's copy carries only in-frame clones and drops some. The sample lists some 160,000 clones; roughly nine tenths were seen once. Trimming pared 1 base from V and 5 bases from J, leaving 3 bases between. The germline V gene has CDR1 MNHNS and CDR2 SASEGT. CDR3 size: 13 residues. General study results and limits: Spike was spanned by vaccine-associated CD4 TCRs, with dominance at 160-218 and 743-854.

The sequences come from peripheral blood, collected 28 days after the second AZD1222 dose. The chain joins TRBV6-1 to TRBJ1-6, with no clear D. The receptor was derived from an adult who received the AZD1222 COVID-19 vaccine. The CDR3 region is CASSEVNNSPLHF. As DNA, the CDR3 is TGTGCCAGCAGTGAAGTTAATAATTCACCCCTCCACTTT.